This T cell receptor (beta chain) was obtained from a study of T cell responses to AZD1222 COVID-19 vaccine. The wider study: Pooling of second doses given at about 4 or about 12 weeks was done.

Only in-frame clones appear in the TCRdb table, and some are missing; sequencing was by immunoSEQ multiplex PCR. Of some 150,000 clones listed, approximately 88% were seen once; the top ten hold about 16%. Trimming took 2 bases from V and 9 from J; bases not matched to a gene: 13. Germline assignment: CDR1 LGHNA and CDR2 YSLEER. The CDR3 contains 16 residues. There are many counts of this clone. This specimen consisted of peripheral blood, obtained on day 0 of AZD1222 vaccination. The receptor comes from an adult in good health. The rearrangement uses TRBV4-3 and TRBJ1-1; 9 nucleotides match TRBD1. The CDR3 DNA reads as TGCGCCAGCAGCCAATTAACCGGGACAGGGTGGGAAAAAGCTTTCTTT. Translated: CASSQLTGTGWEKAFF.